Given below is one T cell receptor (beta chain) in context. Antigen specificity is unknown. In germline, CDR1 is MGHDK, CDR2 SYGVNS. The V gene end was trimmed by 4 bases and the J gene end by 0 bases; junction bases not matched to a gene: 10. This CDR3 has 17 residues. This sample was taken from a study of cytomegalovirus exposure and HLA in healthy donors. Study-level findings and limits: Roughly even sequencing depth across donors was the assumption behind the presence/absence analyses.

With 60 Vbeta and 13 Jbeta primers, the PCR was carried out. Method: immunoSEQ multiplex PCR; TCRdb's copy keeps in-frame clones and lacks some. The table lists more than 110,000 clones, around 75% of them singletons, with over 3% in the top ten. The V gene is TRBV25-1, the J gene TRBJ2-3; TRBD2 matches 7 bases. Material: PBMCs. This clonotype was sampled from a female donor in good health and CMV-seronegative. The CDR3: CASSAGTTEGSTDTQYF. CDR3 sequence (DNA): TGTGCCAGCAGTGCCGGGACTACGGAGGGGAGCACAGATACGCAGTATTTT.